A selection of T cell receptor beta chains follows, all from one sample in a study of CD8+CD57+ T cells in acquired aplastic anemia. TCRdb used MiXCR to reprocess the reads, holding one entry per CDR3 protein. This table holds some 180,000 distinct CDR3 sequences, about 47% found once. Specimen: sorted CD4+, CD8+, or CD8+CD57+ T cells (not recorded which) from PBMCs. The receptor set was obtained from a human donor in good health. Each CDR3 is given with its conserved first and last residue. D genes are given only for firm matches. Clone size is stated in some rows and not others, as once, few, many or a class when expanded.

V gene: TRBV15
J gene: TRBJ1-3
D gene: .
clone size: few
CDR3 protein: CATSRDQGGGNTIYF
CDR3 DNA: TGTGCCACCAGCAGAGATCAGGGCGGTGGAAACACCATATATTTT

V gene: TRBV15
J gene: TRBJ2-7
D gene: TRBD1
clone size: .
CDR3 protein: CATSQGGTGTYEQYF
CDR3 DNA: TGTGCCACCTCCCAGGGTGGGACAGGGACCTACGAGCAGTACTTC

V gene: TRBV7-9
J gene: TRBJ1-1
D gene: .
clone size: .
CDR3 protein: CASRGLNTEAFF
CDR3 DNA: TGTGCCAGCCGAGGTCTCAACACTGAAGCTTTCTTT

V gene: TRBV20-1
J gene: TRBJ2-1
D gene: .
clone size: many
CDR3 protein: CSARRSSESSNEQFF
CDR3 DNA: TGCAGTGCTAGGAGGTCTAGCGAATCCTCCAATGAGCAGTTCTTC

V gene: TRBV2
J gene: TRBJ2-3
D gene: TRBD1
clone size: few
CDR3 protein: CASRRTGTRDTQYF
CDR3 DNA: TGTGCCAGCAGACGGACAGGGACCCGAGATACGCAGTATTTT

V gene: TRBV27
J gene: TRBJ2-7
D gene: .
clone size: few
CDR3 protein: CASRSPEAGLRHEQYF
CDR3 DNA: TGTGCCAGCAGATCCCCAGAGGCCGGCCTTAGGCACGAGCAGTACTTC

V gene: TRBV18
J gene: TRBJ2-3
D gene: .
clone size: .
CDR3 protein: CASSPVTGSTDTQYF
CDR3 DNA: TGTGCCAGCTCACCGGTGACGGGAAGCACTGATACGCAGTATTTT

V gene: TRBV2
J gene: TRBJ1-2
D gene: .
clone size: .
CDR3 protein: CASSASFTGYTF
CDR3 DNA: TGTGCCAGCAGTGCCTCGTTCACCGGCTACACCTTC

V gene: TRBV19
J gene: TRBJ2-1
D gene: .
clone size: .
CDR3 protein: CASSSGYNEQFF
CDR3 DNA: TGTGCCAGTAGTTCGGGATACAATGAGCAGTTCTTC

V gene: TRBV19
J gene: TRBJ2-7
D gene: TRBD1
clone size: .
CDR3 protein: CASSIRPTGAYEQYF
CDR3 DNA: TGTGCCAGTAGTATTAGACCGACAGGGGCCTACGAGCAGTACTTC

V gene: TRBV7-9
J gene: TRBJ1-6
D gene: .
clone size: many
CDR3 protein: CASSSGTSPQALHF
CDR3 DNA: TGTGCCAGCAGCTCCGGGACATCCCCCCAGGCCCTCCACTTT

V gene: TRBV20-1
J gene: TRBJ2-7
D gene: .
clone size: once
CDR3 protein: CSARGATSYEQYF
CDR3 DNA: TGCAGTGCTCGGGGGGCCACCTCCTACGAGCAGTACTTC

V gene: TRBV24-1
J gene: TRBJ1-2
D gene: TRBD1
clone size: few
CDR3 protein: CATSEDRFYGYTF
CDR3 DNA: TGTGCCACCAGTGAGGACAGGTTCTATGGCTACACCTTC

V gene: TRBV9
J gene: TRBJ1-6
D gene: .
clone size: .
CDR3 protein: CASSLTTEGESPLHF
CDR3 DNA: TGTGCCAGCAGCTTGACGACAGAAGGAGAGTCACCCCTCCACTTT

V gene: TRBV24-1
J gene: TRBJ2-7
D gene: TRBD1
clone size: .
CDR3 protein: CATSDHGTGGFNEQYF
CDR3 DNA: TGTGCCACCAGTGACCACGGGACAGGGGGCTTCAACGAGCAGTACTTC

V gene: TRBV12-3/TRBV12-4
J gene: TRBJ2-1
D gene: TRBD2
clone size: many
CDR3 protein: CASSLAREKVHEQFF
CDR3 DNA: TGTGCCAGCAGTTTAGCGCGGGAGAAGGTCCATGAGCAGTTCTTC

V gene: TRBV6-1
J gene: TRBJ1-1
D gene: .
clone size: many
CDR3 protein: CASSPGSGTEAFF
CDR3 DNA: TGTGCCAGCTCCCCAGGGAGTGGCACTGAAGCTTTCTTT

V gene: TRBV6-5
J gene: TRBJ2-7
D gene: TRBD1
clone size: .
CDR3 protein: CASSYWTGGAESYEQYF
CDR3 DNA: TGTGCCAGCAGTTATTGGACAGGGGGCGCCGAATCCTACGAGCAGTACTTC

V gene: TRBV19
J gene: TRBJ2-1
D gene: TRBD1
clone size: once
CDR3 protein: CASSILGGARSDEQFF
CDR3 DNA: TGTGCTAGTAGTATATTAGGGGGCGCTCGCTCGGATGAGCAGTTCTTC

V gene: TRBV9
J gene: TRBJ2-1
D gene: .
clone size: many
CDR3 protein: CASSVGPVPTDNEQFF
CDR3 DNA: TGTGCCAGCAGCGTAGGTCCAGTACCCACTGACAATGAGCAGTTCTTC

V gene: TRBV7-6
J gene: TRBJ2-5
D gene: TRBD1
clone size: few
CDR3 protein: CASSLGAGGRQETQYF
CDR3 DNA: TGTGCCAGCAGCTTAGGTGCAGGGGGCAGGCAAGAGACCCAGTACTTC